These 20 T cell receptor beta chains were all obtained from the same sample, sequenced in a study of shared clonotypes between healthy human individuals. Profiled with immunoSEQ multiplex PCR; TCRdb holds only in-frame clones, not every one. The sample has about a million clones, roughly 80% seen once; the top ten hold over 0.8%. Source material: memory CD4+ T cells from PBMCs. Noted subset: CD45RA-negative fraction. The source is a man younger than 30 in good health. Some clones in this sample may be carry-over from other donors' samples.

The CDR3 bases are TGTGCCAGTAGTACATCAACAACAGGGCCGCGGCAGTATTTT. Its translation is CASSTSTTGPRQYF. The chain uses TRBV19 and TRBJ2-3; a possible D gene is TRBD1 (6 bases). CDR1 and CDR2 (germline): LNHDA, SQIVND (reference sequence). V shed 4 bases and J shed 11 bases, with 19 bases lying between them. This CDR3 has 14 amino acids.

The V gene is TRBV6-1, the J gene TRBJ1-1, with 7 bases matching TRBD1. The ends lost 4 bases at V and 3 bases at J; junction bases unmatched: 5. In germline, CDR1 is MNHNS, CDR2 SASEGT. The CDR3 loop spans 14 amino acids. The chain's CDR3 is CASSAQGKDTEAFF. The CDR3 DNA reads TGTGCCAGCAGTGCACAGGGGAAGGACACTGAAGCTTTCTTT.

The sample holds many counts of this clone. The rearrangement uses TRBV19 and TRBJ1-1, with TRBD1 identical over 7 bases. Unmatched junction bases numbered 14, after V lost 7 bases and J lost 0 bases. The CDR3 covers 17 residues. Germline V gene sequence: CDR1 LNHDA, CDR2 SQIVND (reference sequence). The CDR3 DNA sequence: TGTGCCAGTACCCCTGTCCCCCACAGGGGCATGAACACTGAAGCTTTCTTT. It codes for CASTPVPHRGMNTEAFF.

In its sample, this clone was seen once. The chain employs TRBV28 and TRBJ2-7; TRBD1 matches at 8 bases. Germline V gene lookup returns CDR1 MDHEN and CDR2 SYDVKM. The junction had 8 bases not matched to a gene; V was cut back by 5 bases and J by 5 bases. The CDR3 is 14 residues long. The CDR3 DNA sequence: TGTGCCAGCAGTGAACCGGGACAGGCCCACGAGCAGTACTTC. Translation gives CASSEPGQAHEQYF.

The rearrangement uses TRBV4-1 and TRBJ2-1; 9 bases line up with TRBD2. This CDR3 spans 17 amino acids. Per germline, CDR1 MGHRA and CDR2 YSYEKL. The junction had 10 bases not matched to a gene; V was cut back by 0 bases and J by 7 bases. CDR3 sequence (DNA): TGCGCCAGCAGCCAAGAGACTAGCGGATGGTTAAGGAATGAGCAGTTCTTC. Amino acids: CASSQETSGWLRNEQFF.

The chain has TRBV6-1 and TRBJ2-7; D may match TRBD1 or TRBD2 (6 bases each). Germline loops: CDR1 MNHNS, CDR2 SASEGT. CDR3 size: 15 residues. V gave up 3 bases and J gave up 6 bases, with 18 bases separating them. The CDR3 reads CASSERPFGGGEQYF. DNA for the CDR3: TGTGCCAGCAGTGAGAGGCCTTTTGGAGGGGGCGAGCAGTACTTC.

V usage is TRBV5-1 and J usage is TRBJ2-1; 9 nucleotides align to TRBD2. V lost 6 bases, J lost 2 bases, and 6 bases stayed unmatched. Germline assignment: CDR1 SGHRS and CDR2 YFSETQ. The CDR3 length is 15 residues. CDR3 amino acids: CASTVAGETYNEQFF. CDR3 coding DNA: TGCGCCAGCACCGTAGCGGGAGAGACCTACAATGAGCAGTTCTTC.

A single count supports this clone. The chain couples TRBV7-9 to TRBJ1-4, with no clear D. The V end was cut by 5 bases, the J end by 7 bases, with 14 bases between. The CDR3 runs 14 residues. Germline-derived CDR1 and CDR2 are SEHNR and FQNEAQ (reference sequence). The CDR3 sequence: CASSRTLEGEKLFF. CDR3 DNA: TGTGCCAGCAGCCGGACGTTAGAGGGTGAAAAACTGTTTTTT.

Points on this clone: In the same sample, other DNA sequences code for this CDR3. V and J are TRBV7-3 and TRBJ2-2, with D uncertain. Trimming left V 0 bases short and J 3 bases short, with 5 bases between. The CDR3 has 14 amino acids. From germline, CDR1 is SGHTA and CDR2 FQGTGA. CDR3 loop: CASSLTLDTGELFF. The CDR3 DNA is TGTGCCAGCAGCTTAACGTTAGACACCGGGGAGCTGTTTTTT.

The V and J genes are TRBV18 and TRBJ2-1, with 13 bases matching TRBD2. Germline CDR1 and CDR2: KGHSH and LQKENI. This CDR3 comprises 17 residues. V lost 3 bases and J lost 9; bases outside the gene matches: 11. CDR3 nucleotide sequence: TGTGCCAGCTCACCCGGACTAGCGGGAGTACGTCCCAGTGAGCAGTTCTTC. Protein: CASSPGLAGVRPSEQFF.

V gene TRBV11-3 combines with J gene TRBJ2-2; D is perhaps TRBD1 or TRBD2 (6 bases each). Trimming cost V 5 bases and J 4 bases, with 14 bases left between them. Per germline, CDR1 SGHNT and CDR2 YENEEA. This CDR3 has 15 residues. CDR3 bases: TGTGCCAGCAGCCCCGGGGGCCAGACCACCGGGGAGCTGTTTTTT. It codes for CASSPGGQTTGELFF.

This clone has a single count. The chain joins TRBV7-9 to TRBJ1-1; 8 bases match TRBD1. The V gene end was trimmed by 1 base and the J gene end by 7 bases; junction bases not matched to a gene: 5. This CDR3 has 14 amino acids. CDR1 and CDR2 from the germline V gene are SEHNR and FQNEAQ (reference sequence). The CDR3 reads CASSLVPGGFEAFF. DNA of the CDR3: TGTGCCAGCAGCTTAGTACCAGGGGGCTTTGAAGCTTTCTTT.

The chain recombines TRBV28 with TRBJ1-3, with D perhaps TRBD1 (5 bases). V was trimmed by 6 bases and J by 3 bases, leaving 18 bases between them. This CDR3 is built from 16 residues. The germline V gene has CDR1 MDHEN and CDR2 SYDVKM. CDR3 region: CASSRDHGLGGNTIYF. CDR3 DNA: TGTGCCAGCAGCCGGGACCACGGTTTAGGTGGAAACACCATATATTTT.

This chain links TRBV19 with TRBJ1-1; D remains ambiguous. Between the trimmed V and J ends, which lost 5 bases and 4 bases, there was a span of 11 bases. CDR1 and CDR2 from the germline V gene are LNHDA and SQIVND (reference sequence). The CDR3 runs 13 residues. For the CDR3, the DNA is TGTGCCAGTAGTGAGGGATGGGGCACTGAAGCTTTCTTT. It encodes CASSEGWGTEAFF.

This clone was found a few times. The chain employs TRBV11-3 and TRBJ1-1; D not resolved. The germline V gene encodes CDR1 SGHNT and CDR2 YENEEA. V gave up 0 bases and J gave up 10 bases, with 9 bases separating them. This CDR3 contains 12 residues. The CDR3 loop is CASSLDERGAFF. DNA for the CDR3: TGTGCCAGCAGCTTAGATGAGCGTGGAGCTTTCTTT.

The genes are TRBV28 and TRBJ2-1, with D possibly matching TRBD1 (6 bases). CDR1 and CDR2 from the germline V gene are MDHEN and SYDVKM. The CDR3 runs 15 residues. V gave up 7 bases and J gave up 8 bases, with 21 bases separating them. The DNA of the CDR3 is TGTGCCAGCATTTCCCCGGGAACAGGGCTCTATGAGCAGTTCTTC. Its protein is CASISPGTGLYEQFF.

This clone has a handful of counts. The genes are TRBV5-6 and TRBJ1-2; D remains ambiguous. The V gene lost 3 bases and the J gene lost 6 bases, with 12 bases spanning the gap. This CDR3 region has 13 residues. Germline V CDR1 and CDR2: SGHDT, YYEEEE. The DNA for the CDR3 is TGTGCCAGCAGCTCCAGACGATGGGATGGCTACACCTTC. Translating gives CASSSRRWDGYTF.

J is TRBJ2-1 and V is TRBV15; 8 positions agree with TRBD1. V shed 2 bases and J 6 bases; nucleotides not matched to a gene: 6. CDR3 length: 15 residues. Germline V gives CDR1 LNHNV, CDR2 YYDKDF (reference sequence). CDR3 DNA sequence: TGTGCCACCAGCAGAAGGACAGGGAATATCAATGAGCAGTTCTTC. As protein: CATSRRTGNINEQFF.

V and J are TRBV7-7 and TRBJ1-5; maybe TRBD1 (5 bases). V was trimmed by 7 bases and J by 0 bases, leaving 13 bases between them. The CDR3 consists of 15 residues. Germline V CDR1 and CDR2: SSHAT, FNYEAQ (reference sequence). This CDR3 reads CASNQGRNSNQPQHF. CDR3 nucleotides: TGTGCCAGCAACCAGGGACGGAATAGCAATCAGCCCCAGCATTTT.

There are a few counts of this clone. The chain joins TRBV7-3 to TRBJ2-2; no clear D gene. CDR1 SGHTA and CDR2 FQGTGA come from the germline V gene. V was cut by 8 bases and J by 4 bases, with 20 bases left in between. The CDR3 has 16 amino acids. This CDR3 reads CASAPGWGSGTGELFF. In DNA form, the CDR3 reads TGTGCCAGCGCTCCCGGTTGGGGTTCGGGCACCGGGGAGCTGTTTTTT.